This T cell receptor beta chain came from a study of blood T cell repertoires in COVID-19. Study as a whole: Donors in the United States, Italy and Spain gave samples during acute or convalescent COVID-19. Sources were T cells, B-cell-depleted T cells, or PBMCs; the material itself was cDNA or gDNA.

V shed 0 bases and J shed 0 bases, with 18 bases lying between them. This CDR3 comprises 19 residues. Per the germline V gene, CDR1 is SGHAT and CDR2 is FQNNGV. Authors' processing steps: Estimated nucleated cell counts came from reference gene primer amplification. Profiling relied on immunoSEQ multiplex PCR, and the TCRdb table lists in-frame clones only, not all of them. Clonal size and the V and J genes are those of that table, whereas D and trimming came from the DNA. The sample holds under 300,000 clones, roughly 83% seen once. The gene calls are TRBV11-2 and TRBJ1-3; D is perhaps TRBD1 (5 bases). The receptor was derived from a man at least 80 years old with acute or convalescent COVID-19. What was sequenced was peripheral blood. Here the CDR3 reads CASSLDPPTAFSSGNTIYF. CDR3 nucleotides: TGTGCCAGCAGCTTAGACCCCCCGACAGCATTTTCCTCTGGAAACACCATATATTTT.